A selection of T cell receptor beta chains follows, all from one sample in a study of T cell repertoires in cytomegalovirus infection. Their antigens are not known. TCRdb redid the calling of the reads with MiXCR, one entry per CDR3 protein. The sample shows about a million distinct CDR3 sequences, 30% to 40% of them seen only once. The sequencing here drew on cultured CD8+ T cells from PBMCs, taken from culture after CMV antigen stimulation. The receptor source for this set is a human donor in good health (CMV status not recorded). Some clones in this sample may be carry-over from other donors' samples. Both conserved end residues are part of each CDR3. The order of the fields is D gene, clone size, V gene, J gene, CDR3 DNA, CDR3 protein. A D gene is named only where the DNA matches it firmly. The size field is filled for only some rows; it gives once, few, many or a size class.

TRBD1	-	TRBV2	TRBJ1-5	TGTGCCAGCAGGGAGGAGACAGGGAGCAATCAGCCCCAGCATTTT	CASREETGSNQPQHF
-	-	TRBV19	TRBJ1-1	TGTGCCAGTAGTCCTTCTAATACAGGCCTCACTGAAGCTTTCTTT	CASSPSNTGLTEAFF
-	-	TRBV24-1	TRBJ2-2	TGTGCCACCAGTGCCCGGACAGCCCTCGAGGGAGTCGGGGAGCTGTTTTTT	CATSARTALEGVGELFF
-	-	TRBV20-1	TRBJ2-4	TGCAGTGCTAGAGACCGTGCTTCGGACATTCAGTACTTC	CSARDRASDIQYF
TRBD1	-	TRBV12-3/TRBV12-4	TRBJ2-2	TGTGCCAGCAGTTCGGACAGGGGCTTTGGGGAGCTGTTTTTT	CASSSDRGFGELFF
-	many	TRBV7-2	TRBJ1-2	TGTGCCAGCACCTCTTCCCTTACGAAAACTCCTGGAGGGTATGGCTACACCTTC	CASTSSLTKTPGGYGYTF
-	-	TRBV15	TRBJ1-1	TGTGCCACCAGCGCCCGACGGACAGCCACTGAAGCTTTCTTT	CATSARRTATEAFF
-	many	TRBV6-5	TRBJ2-3	TGTGCCAGCAGTTACCTCCCCCTGCCAACTAGCACAGATACGCAGTATTTT	CASSYLPLPTSTDTQYF
-	many	TRBV12-3/TRBV12-4	TRBJ2-2	TGTGCCAGCAGTTCGATTCCCGGAACCGGGGAGCTGTTTTTT	CASSSIPGTGELFF
-	-	TRBV28	TRBJ1-6	TGTGCCAGCAGTTTAGGGCAGTTGGGGGTCCATAATTCACCCCTCCACTTT	CASSLGQLGVHNSPLHF
-	few	TRBV7-6	TRBJ2-1	TGTGCCAGCGCTGGGGGGTTCTATGAGCAGTTCTTC	CASAGGFYEQFF
-	few	TRBV6-5	TRBJ1-1	TGTGCCAGCAGTTACTCGATCGGTCCCCTGGGGGCTTTCTTT	CASSYSIGPLGAFF
-	many	TRBV7-6	TRBJ2-7	TGTGCCAGCAGCTTGACAGACATTCCGTCCTACGAGCAGTACTTC	CASSLTDIPSYEQYF
-	few	TRBV28	TRBJ1-3	TGTGCCAGCAGGGGTACTGGAAACACCATATATTTT	CASRGTGNTIYF
TRBD1	-	TRBV7-9	TRBJ1-6	TGTGCCAGCAGCCCCGGGACAGGCGGACCCCTCCACTTT	CASSPGTGGPLHF
TRBD2	-	TRBV25-1	TRBJ2-1	TGTGCCAGCAGTGAACTCAGCGGGGGGCCGGGTAATGAGCAGTTCTTC	CASSELSGGPGNEQFF
-	-	TRBV4-3	TRBJ2-5	TGCGCCAGCAGCCAAGCAGGAGAGACCCAGTACTTC	CASSQAGETQYF
TRBD1	-	TRBV19	TRBJ2-1	TGTGCCAGTAGTATAGGAGGGACAGGGATTGATGAGCAGTTCTTC	CASSIGGTGIDEQFF
TRBD1	-	TRBV27	TRBJ1-2	TGTGCCAGCAGTGGGACAGGGCAAACTAACTATGGCTACACCTTC	CASSGTGQTNYGYTF
-	-	TRBV12-3/TRBV12-4	TRBJ1-1	TGTGCCAGCAGTTTATCCGTAGGGTGGAACACTGAAGCTTTCTTT	CASSLSVGWNTEAFF
-	few	TRBV10-1	TRBJ1-5	TGCGCCAGCATTAGAATCGGGACTCAGGATAGCAATCAGCCCCAGCATTTT	CASIRIGTQDSNQPQHF
-	-	TRBV28	TRBJ2-4	TGTGCCAGCAGTTTATACGAGGGTTTCATTCAGTACTTC	CASSLYEGFIQYF
TRBD1	many	TRBV10-3	TRBJ1-2	TGTGCCATCAGTGAGGTGACAGGGTTTCAGGGCTACACCTTC	CAISEVTGFQGYTF
TRBD2	many	TRBV7-2	TRBJ2-1	TGTGCCAGCAGCTTTATGGGGCTAGCGGGGGGTTGGAGTAATGAGCAGTTCTTC	CASSFMGLAGGWSNEQFF
-	-	TRBV4-3	TRBJ2-3	TGCGCCAGCAGCCAAGGGGCAGGGCCGGATACGCAGTATTTT	CASSQGAGPDTQYF
TRBD1	many	TRBV7-2	TRBJ2-5	TGTGCCAGCAGCTTAACCATTTTCGGGACAGAAGAGACCCAGTACTTC	CASSLTIFGTEETQYF
TRBD1	-	TRBV12-3/TRBV12-4	TRBJ1-2	TGTGCCAGCAGTCGTCGGGACAGGTCCTATGGCTACACCTTC	CASSRRDRSYGYTF
TRBD1	-	TRBV10-3	TRBJ2-3	TGTGGCATCTGGGACAGAGACACAGATACGCAGTATTTT	CGIWDRDTDTQYF
-	-	TRBV7-2	TRBJ2-3	TGTGCCAGCAGCTTAGTGCTCGGCAGGGTCGGCACAGATACGCAGTATTTT	CASSLVLGRVGTDTQYF
TRBD1	-	TRBV6-1	TRBJ2-3	TGTGCCAGCAGCGAGGACAGGGCGATGCGCACAGATACGCAGTATTTT	CASSEDRAMRTDTQYF
-	few	TRBV27	TRBJ1-2	TGTGCCAGCAGTTCCCCCGGGCAGAATAACTATGGCTACACCTTC	CASSSPGQNNYGYTF
TRBD2	-	TRBV6-6	TRBJ2-3	TGTGCCAGCAGCCGAGGGACTAGCGGGGGAGATACGCAGTATTTT	CASSRGTSGGDTQYF
TRBD2	-	TRBV3-1	TRBJ2-7	TGTGCCAGCAGCCTCACCCCTAGCGGGGGATACGAGCAGTACTTC	CASSLTPSGGYEQYF
TRBD1	few	TRBV6-6	TRBJ1-2	TGTGCCAGCAGTTACTTCCCAGGGGGCGGAGATGGCTACACCTTC	CASSYFPGGGDGYTF
-	-	TRBV19	TRBJ2-1	TGTGCCAGTACAGACGGGAGCTCCTACAATGAGCAGTTCTTC	CASTDGSSYNEQFF
-	-	TRBV12-3/TRBV12-4	TRBJ2-5	TGTGCCAGCAGCTCTCGGGAGTGGGAGACCCAGTACTTC	CASSSREWETQYF
-	once	TRBV27	TRBJ1-5	TGTGCCAGCAGATCACTTAAACGGGCACGAGACCAGCCCCAGCATTTT	CASRSLKRARDQPQHF
-	-	TRBV4-3	TRBJ2-3	TGCGCCGGCAGCCAGGCGGCAGGGGTGAGGGAAGATACGCAGTATTTT	CAGSQAAGVREDTQYF
TRBD1	-	TRBV27	TRBJ1-2	TGTGCCAGCCGCCCACAGGGGAGTGTCAATGGCTACACCTTC	CASRPQGSVNGYTF
TRBD1	few	TRBV19	TRBJ1-1	TGTGCCAGTACCCTCCGGGACAGGGGCGGGAACACTGAAGCTTTCTTT	CASTLRDRGGNTEAFF
TRBD1	few	TRBV15	TRBJ2-2	TGTGCCACCAGCAGAGATCGCTCGGGACAGTACACCGGGGAGCTGTTTTTT	CATSRDRSGQYTGELFF
-	few	TRBV27	TRBJ1-5	TGTGCCAGCAGTTTATCGAAGGGGGGTCAGCCCCAGCATTTT	CASSLSKGGQPQHF
TRBD1	-	TRBV12-3/TRBV12-4	TRBJ2-2	TGTGCCAGCAGTTCCCTGGACACACCGGGACAGGCGGACCGGGAGCTGTTTTTT	CASSSLDTPGQADRELFF
TRBD1	few	TRBV6-6	TRBJ1-2	TGTGCCAGCCTCACCTGGGACAGTTCCTCGGGGGATTATGGCTACACCTTC	CASLTWDSSSGDYGYTF
TRBD2	-	TRBV6-4	TRBJ2-3	TGTGCCAGCAGTGACGAAGGAGCGGGGTTGCTTACAGATACGCAGTATTTT	CASSDEGAGLLTDTQYF
-	-	TRBV15	TRBJ2-1	TGTGCCACCAGCAGAGGGCCGGGCTCGACGGTCGATGAGCAGTTCTTC	CATSRGPGSTVDEQFF
-	many	TRBV7-6	TRBJ2-1	TGTGCCAGCAGCTTAGCGACCCAGGTTTACAATGAGCAGTTCTTC	CASSLATQVYNEQFF
-	few	TRBV7-6	TRBJ2-7	TGTGCCAGCAGCTTATACACCGGGACGGACAAGCAGTACTTC	CASSLYTGTDKQYF
-	-	TRBV4-1	TRBJ2-3	TGCGCCAGCAGCCAAGGGTTGGCCCAGCTAAGCACAGATACGCAGTATTTT	CASSQGLAQLSTDTQYF
TRBD1	few	TRBV5-1	TRBJ1-6	TGCGCCAGCAGCTTGTCGACAGGGGGAAACTATAATTCACCCCTCCACTTT	CASSLSTGGNYNSPLHF
-	many	TRBV7-6	TRBJ2-7	TGTGCCAGCAGCTTACCCCCCGGGACCCTCGACTACGAGCAGTACTTC	CASSLPPGTLDYEQYF
TRBD2	-	TRBV20-1	TRBJ2-3	TGCAGTGCTGAACGGACTAGTCAACACTTTTTT	CSAERTSQHFF
TRBD1	-	TRBV7-4	TRBJ2-2	TGTGCCAGCAGCTTAGCGCCGGACAGGCCGAACACCGGGGAGCTGTTTTTT	CASSLAPDRPNTGELFF